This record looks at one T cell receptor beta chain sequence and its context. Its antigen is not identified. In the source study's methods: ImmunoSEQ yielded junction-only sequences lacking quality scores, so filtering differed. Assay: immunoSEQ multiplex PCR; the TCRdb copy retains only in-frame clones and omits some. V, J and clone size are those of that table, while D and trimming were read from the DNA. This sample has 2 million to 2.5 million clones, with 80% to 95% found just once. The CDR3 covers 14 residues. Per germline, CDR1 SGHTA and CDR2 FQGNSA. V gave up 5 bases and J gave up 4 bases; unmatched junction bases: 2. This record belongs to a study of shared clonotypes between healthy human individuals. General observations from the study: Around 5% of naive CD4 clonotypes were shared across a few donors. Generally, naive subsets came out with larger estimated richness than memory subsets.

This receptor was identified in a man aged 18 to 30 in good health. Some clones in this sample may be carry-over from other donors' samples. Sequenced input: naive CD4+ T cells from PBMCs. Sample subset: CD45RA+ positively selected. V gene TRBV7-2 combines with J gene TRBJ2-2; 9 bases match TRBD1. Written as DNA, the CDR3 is TGTGCCAGCAGCAGGGGACAGGGCACCGGGGAGCTGTTTTTT. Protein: CASSRGQGTGELFF.